The 2 T cell receptor beta chains in this list originate from one sample, sequenced in a study of blood T cell repertoires in COVID-19. Generated by immunoSEQ multiplex PCR, the TCRdb table keeps only in-frame clones and is missing some. The sample records approximately 70,000 clones, 88% being singletons. The sample comprised peripheral blood. The receptors originated from a woman aged 55-70 years with acute or convalescent COVID-19.

The DNA of the CDR3 is TGTGCCAGCAGCCAAGATAAAGTAGCGGGAGAGACCCAGTACTTC. It yields the protein CASSQDKVAGETQYF. The chain carries TRBV4-2 and TRBJ2-5; 7 bases match TRBD2. CDR1 is LGHNA and CDR2 is YNFKEQ in the germline V gene. V dropped 0 bases and J dropped 4; count of bases not matched to a gene: 5. CDR3 length: 15 amino acids.

This chain uses TRBV9 with TRBJ2-1; 10 bases align to TRBD2. This CDR3 comprises 16 residues. Trimming removed 1 base from V and 4 bases from J; junction bases left unmatched: 5. Germline V gene data show CDR1 as SGDLS and CDR2 as YYNGEE. The CDR3 DNA reads as TGTGCCAGCAGCGTACGAGCGGGAGGGTTTTACAATGAGCAGTTCTTC. The encoded protein is CASSVRAGGFYNEQFF. The full variable domain, in which reference TRBV9 and TRBJ2-1 provide the parts outside the CDR3, is DSGVTQTPKHLITATGQRVTLRCSPRSGDLSVYWYQQSLDQGLQFLIQYYNGEERAKGNILERFSAQQFPDLHSELNLSSLELGDSALYFCASSVRAGGFYNEQFFGPGTRLTVL.